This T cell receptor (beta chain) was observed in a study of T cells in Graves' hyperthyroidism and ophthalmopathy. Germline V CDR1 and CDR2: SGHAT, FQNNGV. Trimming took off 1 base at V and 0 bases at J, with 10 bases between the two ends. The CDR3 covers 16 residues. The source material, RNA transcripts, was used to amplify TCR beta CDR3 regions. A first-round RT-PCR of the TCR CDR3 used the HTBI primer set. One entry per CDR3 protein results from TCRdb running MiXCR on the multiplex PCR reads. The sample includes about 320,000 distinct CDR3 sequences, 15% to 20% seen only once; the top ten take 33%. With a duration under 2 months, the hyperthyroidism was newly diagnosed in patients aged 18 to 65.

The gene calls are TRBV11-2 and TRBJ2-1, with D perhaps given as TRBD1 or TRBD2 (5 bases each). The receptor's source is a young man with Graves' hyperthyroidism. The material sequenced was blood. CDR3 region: CASSLGLGVSYNEQFF. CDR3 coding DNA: TGTGCCAGCAGCTTAGGACTGGGGGTCTCCTACAATGAGCAGTTCTTC.